The rows below give T cell receptor beta chains drawn from one sample of a study of blood T cell repertoires in COVID-19. Some clones are missing from TCRdb's copy, which holds only in-frame ones; the method was immunoSEQ multiplex PCR. The sample contains roughly 190,000 clones, about 85% of which appear only once. The sequenced sample was PBMCs or T cells enriched from blood (not recorded which). These receptors were taken from a woman aged 25 to 39 who had recovered from COVID-19. The conserved cysteine and the conserved F or W are not part of the CDR3 here. D genes are given only for firm matches. Clone size is shown for a subset of rows, as once, few, many or a class of expanded clone.

NA | TRBV9 | NA | ASSVANLGGYT
NA | TRBV7-3 | NA | ASSPGGDPGYT
NA | TRBV2 | NA | ASSVGAVGTEAF
NA | TRBV19 | NA | ASSQGWRGYT
NA | TRBV3-1/TRBV3-2 | TRBD1 | ASSQDLGSGGSGEGYT
NA | TRBV9 | NA | ASSSHGGSSNEKLF
NA | TRBV11-3 | NA | ASSLDLGGGELF
NA | TRBV19 | NA | ASSKRAGMNTEAF
NA | TRBV7-9 | NA | ASSSVGDSNQPQH
NA | TRBV7-2 | NA | ASSRDFQETQY
NA | TRBV5-5 | TRBD2 | ASSLRSGGNVQETQY
NA | TRBV19 | NA | ASSIDASSGNTIY
NA | TRBV27 | NA | ASIRGGGNTEAF
NA | TRBV5-1 | NA | ASSLPPGANTEAF
NA | TRBV11-2 | NA | ASSLSQGNNEQF
NA | TRBV25-1 | NA | ASSERFRGTFYSPLH
NA | TRBV7-8 | NA | ASSLAPNSPLH
NA | TRBV5-1 | TRBD2 | ASSLAGTSSEQF
NA | TRBV6-2/TRBV6-3 | TRBD2 | ASSYGALPGLAGVEQY
once | TRBV4-3 | NA | ASSQDPRGMNTEAF
NA | TRBV5-1 | NA | ASRGSANEKLF
NA | TRBV30 | TRBD2 | AWSGGGGVYEQY
NA | TRBV9 | NA | ASSAGDSPAEDTQY
few | TRBV5-8 | TRBD1 | ASSLVGGQVISGANVLT
NA | TRBV18 | TRBD1 | ASSQQGANNQPQH
NA | TRBV7-2 | TRBD2 | ASSPPPSGGGDTQY
NA | TRBV9 | TRBD2 | ASSVEGREDTQY
NA | TRBV12-3/TRBV12-4 | NA | ASSLKGIQPQH
NA | TRBV2 | NA | ASSEHIKGGEAF
few | TRBV6-5 | NA | ASSPRGLPNSPLH
NA | TRBV19 | TRBD1 | AIPGGIGPTNEKLF
NA | TRBV11-2 | TRBD1 | ASSFRGQGEAF
NA | TRBV11-3 | TRBD2 | ASSLNLAGGNEQF
NA | TRBV5-1 | TRBD2 | ASSLEPGTRYNEQF
NA | TRBV19 | TRBD1 | ASSITGGTNQPQH
NA | TRBV6-5 | NA | ASSTDRKFNYGYT
NA | TRBV28 | TRBD2 | ASSWVLAGGVEQF
NA | TRBV10-3 | TRBD1 | AIRDRGRSEAF
NA | TRBV19 | NA | ASRSQGYSNQPQH
NA | TRBV4-2 | TRBD2 | ASSQDVRAGVLETQY
NA | TRBV6-5 | TRBD2 | ASTSGGRQETQY
NA | TRBV11-2 | TRBD1 | ASRGTGTGLIRGGYT
NA | TRBV4-3 | TRBD2 | ASSRSVIGGDVYEQY
NA | TRBV29-1 | NA | SVEVASTDTQY